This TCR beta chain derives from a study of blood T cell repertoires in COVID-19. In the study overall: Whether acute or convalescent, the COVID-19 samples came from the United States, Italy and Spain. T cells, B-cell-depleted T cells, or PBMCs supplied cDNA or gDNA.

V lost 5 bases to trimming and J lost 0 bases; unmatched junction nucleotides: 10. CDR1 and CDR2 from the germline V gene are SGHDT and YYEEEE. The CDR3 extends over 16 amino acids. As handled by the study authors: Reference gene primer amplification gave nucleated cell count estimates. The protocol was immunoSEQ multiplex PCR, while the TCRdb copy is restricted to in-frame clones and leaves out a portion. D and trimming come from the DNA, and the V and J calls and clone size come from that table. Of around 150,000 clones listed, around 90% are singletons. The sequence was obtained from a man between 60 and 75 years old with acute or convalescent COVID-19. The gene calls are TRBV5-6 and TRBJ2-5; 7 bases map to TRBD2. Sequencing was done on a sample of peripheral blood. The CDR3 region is CASRGTGGGDQETQYF. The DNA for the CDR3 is TGTGCCAGCAGAGGGACGGGGGGAGGAGACCAAGAGACCCAGTACTTC.